The text below deals with one T cell receptor beta chain. TCRdb re-called the RT-PCR reads with MiXCR, one entry per CDR3 protein. This sample yields 25,000 or so distinct CDR3 sequences, of which roughly 80% are seen a single time; roughly 5% belongs to the top ten. The V gene's germline CDR1 is DFQATT and CDR2 SNEGSKA (reference sequence). The CDR3 loop spans 15 amino acids. The V gene lost 0 bases and the J gene lost 0 bases, with 9 bases spanning the gap. This entry comes from a study of yellow fever vaccine responses in identical twins. The chain recombines TRBV20-1 with TRBJ1-5; D gene uncertain. Sequencing used T cells from blood (PBMCs), unsorted or a sorted subset (not recorded which), obtained before or after yellow fever vaccination (not recorded which). The receptor comes from a woman aged 18 to 35 who received the yellow fever vaccine. The CDR3 region has the DNA TGCAGTGCTAGAGATGGCCAGTATAGCAATCAGCCCCAGCATTTT. Its translation: CSARDGQYSNQPQHF.